This T cell receptor (beta chain) emerged from a study of CD8 T cells in Susac syndrome. Study-level points and caveats: As acknowledged by the study, its TCR sequencing and HLA analysis included a relatively small number of individuals.

Worth noting for this clonotype: Its matching antigen is unknown.

An amount of RNA that ranged from roughly 0.45 to 1 ug was reverse transcribed with random hexamers. The amplification used immunoSEQ multiplex PCR on TCR beta CDR3; it spanned 54 Vbeta and 13 Jbeta. Via MiXCR, TCRdb re-called the immunoSEQ multiplex PCR reads, giving one row per CDR3 protein. The sample lists some 190,000 distinct CDR3 sequences; over 85% were seen once. V lost 1 base and J lost 8; bases outside the gene matches: 8. The V gene's germline CDR1 is SGHDN and CDR2 FVKESK. CDR3 size: 16 residues. TCR beta from blood CD8+ and CD4+ T cells was sequenced. TEMRA cells were enriched by FACS, and CD4+ and CD8+ T cells were negatively isolated.

The sequence was collected from a human donor in good health. Sequencing used CD4+ T cells from PBMCs. The J gene is TRBJ2-1, the V gene TRBV14; 10 bases fit TRBD1. The CDR3 DNA reads as TGTGCCAGCAGCCAAGGTCCGGGACAGGGGTTTCATGAGCAGTTCTTC. Its protein is CASSQGPGQGFHEQFF.